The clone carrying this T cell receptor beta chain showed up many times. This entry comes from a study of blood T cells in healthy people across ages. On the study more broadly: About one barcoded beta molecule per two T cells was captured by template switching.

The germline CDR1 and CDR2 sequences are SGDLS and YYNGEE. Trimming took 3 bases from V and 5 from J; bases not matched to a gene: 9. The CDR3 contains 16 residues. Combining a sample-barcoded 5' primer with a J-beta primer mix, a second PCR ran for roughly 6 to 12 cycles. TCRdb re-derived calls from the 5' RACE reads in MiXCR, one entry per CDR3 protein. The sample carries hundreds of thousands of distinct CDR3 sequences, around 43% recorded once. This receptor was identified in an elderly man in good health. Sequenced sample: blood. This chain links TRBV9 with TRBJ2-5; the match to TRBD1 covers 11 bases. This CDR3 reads CASSAPGQGATETQYF. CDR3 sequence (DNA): TGTGCCAGCAGCGCCCCTGGACAGGGGGCTACGGAGACCCAGTACTTC.